A selection of T cell receptor beta chains follows, all from one sample in a study of shared clonotypes between healthy human individuals. Clones were read by immunoSEQ multiplex PCR, and TCRdb kept only the in-frame ones, dropping some. The profile covers more than 850,000 clones, with 70% to 80% appearing a single time and 0.52% taken by the ten largest. Input material: memory CD4+ T cells from PBMCs. The receptors here all came from a man aged 18 to 29 in good health. Some clones in this sample may be carry-over from other donors' samples. The CDR3 runs from the conserved cysteine through the conserved F or W. The D gene is left open where the match is weak. Size is omitted from some rows. Given values are once, few, many or a class for expanded clones.

v_call: TRBV11-2; d_call: TRBD1; clone_size: -; j_call: TRBJ2-2; cdr3_aa: CASSFKAGGTGELFF; cdr3_nt: TGTGCCAGCAGCTTTAAGGCAGGGGGAACCGGGGAGCTGTTTTTT
v_call: TRBV9; d_call: TRBD2; clone_size: -; j_call: TRBJ2-7; cdr3_aa: CASSGGAGDGEQYF; cdr3_nt: TGTGCCAGCAGCGGAGGGGCGGGAGACGGCGAGCAGTACTTC
v_call: TRBV9; d_call: -; clone_size: -; j_call: TRBJ2-7; cdr3_aa: CASSVAEGPYEQYF; cdr3_nt: TGTGCCAGCAGCGTAGCAGAGGGCCCCTACGAGCAGTACTTC
v_call: TRBV15; d_call: -; clone_size: -; j_call: TRBJ1-1; cdr3_aa: CATSRDAMGRAEAFF; cdr3_nt: TGTGCCACCAGCAGAGATGCGATGGGACGGGCTGAAGCTTTCTTT
v_call: TRBV18; d_call: -; clone_size: -; j_call: TRBJ1-5; cdr3_aa: CASSTGGLDQPQHF; cdr3_nt: TGTGCCAGCTCTACGGGCGGACTGGATCAGCCCCAGCATTTT
v_call: TRBV9; d_call: -; clone_size: -; j_call: TRBJ2-7; cdr3_aa: CASSVGGPDYEQYF; cdr3_nt: TGTGCCAGCAGCGTAGGGGGACCAGACTACGAGCAGTACTTC
v_call: TRBV10-3; d_call: -; clone_size: -; j_call: TRBJ1-1; cdr3_aa: CAISESTVLQSEAFF; cdr3_nt: TGTGCCATCAGTGAGTCGACAGTCCTTCAAAGTGAAGCTTTCTTT
v_call: TRBV2; d_call: TRBD2; clone_size: -; j_call: TRBJ2-1; cdr3_aa: CASSDKRLAGGDEQFF; cdr3_nt: TGTGCCAGCAGTGACAAGCGACTAGCGGGAGGTGATGAGCAGTTCTTC
v_call: TRBV10-2; d_call: TRBD1; clone_size: -; j_call: TRBJ1-5; cdr3_aa: CARGTGDSNQPQHF; cdr3_nt: TGCGCCAGGGGGACAGGGGACTCCAATCAGCCCCAGCATTTT
v_call: TRBV7-3; d_call: TRBD1; clone_size: once; j_call: TRBJ2-3; cdr3_aa: CASSLTGGKDTQYF; cdr3_nt: TGTGCCAGCAGCTTGACAGGGGGGAAGGATACGCAGTATTTT
v_call: TRBV11-2; d_call: -; clone_size: -; j_call: TRBJ1-1; cdr3_aa: CASSFGRGSTEAFF; cdr3_nt: TGTGCCAGCAGCTTTGGACGGGGAAGCACTGAAGCTTTCTTT
v_call: TRBV11-2; d_call: -; clone_size: -; j_call: TRBJ2-7; cdr3_aa: CASSGGTFYEQYF; cdr3_nt: TGTGCCAGCAGCGGTGGGACCTTTTACGAGCAGTACTTC
v_call: TRBV29-1; d_call: -; clone_size: -; j_call: TRBJ1-1; cdr3_aa: CSVEDPGSEAFF; cdr3_nt: TGCAGCGTTGAAGATCCTGGGTCTGAAGCTTTCTTT
v_call: TRBV4-1; d_call: -; clone_size: -; j_call: TRBJ2-6; cdr3_aa: CASSPSSSGLGANVLTF; cdr3_nt: TGCGCCAGCAGCCCTTCCTCCTCAGGGCTCGGGGCCAACGTCCTGACTTTC
v_call: TRBV27; d_call: -; clone_size: -; j_call: TRBJ2-7; cdr3_aa: CASRPSSRAYEQYF; cdr3_nt: TGTGCCAGCAGGCCGTCTTCGAGGGCCTACGAGCAGTACTTC
v_call: TRBV7-9; d_call: -; clone_size: -; j_call: TRBJ1-1; cdr3_aa: CASSSVRQGGLEAFF; cdr3_nt: TGTGCCAGCAGCTCGGTGAGGCAGGGAGGATTAGAAGCTTTCTTT
v_call: TRBV4-1; d_call: -; clone_size: many; j_call: TRBJ1-2; cdr3_aa: CASSQVVMRGRNYGYTF; cdr3_nt: TGCGCCAGCAGCCAAGTCGTTATGAGGGGCCGTAACTATGGCTACACCTTC
v_call: TRBV7-3; d_call: -; clone_size: few; j_call: TRBJ2-3; cdr3_aa: CASSSSTDTQYF; cdr3_nt: TGTGCCAGCAGCTCTAGCACAGATACGCAGTATTTT
v_call: TRBV27; d_call: -; clone_size: -; j_call: TRBJ2-6; cdr3_aa: CASSLYGNHAGANVLTF; cdr3_nt: TGTGCCAGCAGTTTATATGGCAACCACGCTGGGGCCAACGTCCTGACTTTC
v_call: TRBV18; d_call: -; clone_size: -; j_call: TRBJ1-1; cdr3_aa: CASSSNSATEAFF; cdr3_nt: TGTGCCAGCTCATCAAATTCGGCAACTGAAGCTTTCTTT
v_call: TRBV7-3; d_call: TRBD1; clone_size: once; j_call: TRBJ2-2; cdr3_aa: CASSRQGNTGELFF; cdr3_nt: TGTGCCAGCAGCAGACAGGGGAACACCGGGGAGCTGTTTTTT
v_call: TRBV2; d_call: -; clone_size: -; j_call: TRBJ1-1; cdr3_aa: CASSETGYSGEAFF; cdr3_nt: TGTGCCAGCAGTGAAACAGGGTATTCCGGTGAAGCTTTCTTT
v_call: TRBV5-4; d_call: -; clone_size: -; j_call: TRBJ2-7; cdr3_aa: CASSLAGDSYYEQYF; cdr3_nt: TGTGCCAGCAGCTTGGCAGGAGACAGCTACTACGAGCAGTACTTC
v_call: TRBV30; d_call: -; clone_size: few; j_call: TRBJ2-5; cdr3_aa: CAWSSRQAWGTQYF; cdr3_nt: TGTGCCTGGAGTAGCCGACAGGCCTGGGGGACCCAGTACTTC
v_call: TRBV7-2; d_call: -; clone_size: few; j_call: TRBJ2-5; cdr3_aa: CASSHRLTRETQYF; cdr3_nt: TGTGCCAGCAGCCATCGCCTAACTAGGGAGACCCAGTACTTC
v_call: TRBV2; d_call: TRBD2; clone_size: -; j_call: TRBJ2-1; cdr3_aa: CASSETSGSSEQFF; cdr3_nt: TGTGCCAGCAGTGAAACTAGCGGGAGTAGTGAGCAGTTCTTC
v_call: TRBV2; d_call: -; clone_size: few; j_call: TRBJ1-5; cdr3_aa: CASSAVSGEQPQHF; cdr3_nt: TGTGCCAGCAGTGCGGTTTCAGGGGAGCAGCCCCAGCATTTT
v_call: TRBV9; d_call: -; clone_size: -; j_call: TRBJ1-1; cdr3_aa: CASSVGTLNTEAFF; cdr3_nt: TGTGCCAGCAGCGTCGGGACACTGAACACTGAAGCTTTCTTT
v_call: TRBV4-3; d_call: TRBD1; clone_size: -; j_call: TRBJ2-7; cdr3_aa: CASSQGLGQGYEQYF; cdr3_nt: TGCGCCAGCAGCCAAGGGCTTGGACAGGGGTACGAGCAGTACTTC
v_call: TRBV11-2; d_call: TRBD1; clone_size: -; j_call: TRBJ2-7; cdr3_aa: CASSLDLRDRAQYF; cdr3_nt: TGTGCCAGCAGCTTAGATCTTAGGGACAGGGCGCAGTACTTC
v_call: TRBV6-5; d_call: -; clone_size: few; j_call: TRBJ1-1; cdr3_aa: CASTLGRNTEAFF; cdr3_nt: TGTGCCAGCACCCTTGGGAGGAACACTGAAGCTTTCTTT
v_call: TRBV7-9; d_call: TRBD1; clone_size: -; j_call: TRBJ1-3; cdr3_aa: CASSPQGLFGNTIYF; cdr3_nt: TGTGCCAGCAGCCCACAGGGGCTATTCGGAAACACCATATATTTT
v_call: TRBV11-2; d_call: TRBD1; clone_size: few; j_call: TRBJ1-1; cdr3_aa: CASSLTGAEAFF; cdr3_nt: TGTGCCAGCAGCTTGACAGGGGCTGAAGCTTTCTTT
v_call: TRBV29-1; d_call: -; clone_size: -; j_call: TRBJ1-2; cdr3_aa: CSVGEGPANYGYTF; cdr3_nt: TGCAGCGTTGGAGAGGGGCCTGCTAACTATGGCTACACCTTC
v_call: TRBV15; d_call: -; clone_size: -; j_call: TRBJ2-2; cdr3_aa: CATSTGELFF; cdr3_nt: TGTGCCACCTCAACCGGGGAGCTGTTTTTT
v_call: TRBV6-6; d_call: TRBD2; clone_size: -; j_call: TRBJ2-7; cdr3_aa: CASSYSGTSGNYEQYF; cdr3_nt: TGTGCCAGCAGTTACTCTGGGACTAGCGGGAACTACGAGCAGTACTTC
v_call: TRBV7-8; d_call: -; clone_size: -; j_call: TRBJ1-5; cdr3_aa: CASSLTGFWGQPQHF; cdr3_nt: TGTGCCAGCAGCTTAACAGGGTTTTGGGGTCAGCCCCAGCATTTT
v_call: TRBV11-2; d_call: -; clone_size: -; j_call: TRBJ1-2; cdr3_aa: CASSLTGSGYTF; cdr3_nt: TGTGCCAGCAGCCTAACAGGGAGTGGCTACACCTTC
v_call: TRBV7-4; d_call: -; clone_size: -; j_call: TRBJ2-3; cdr3_aa: CASSLGTGNGEDTQYF; cdr3_nt: TGTGCCAGCAGCTTAGGGACGGGGAATGGGGAAGATACGCAGTATTTT
v_call: TRBV11-2; d_call: -; clone_size: -; j_call: TRBJ2-3; cdr3_aa: CASSLRTSSTDTQYF; cdr3_nt: TGTGCCAGCAGCTTGCGGACAAGCAGCACAGATACGCAGTATTTT
v_call: TRBV10-2; d_call: -; clone_size: -; j_call: TRBJ1-1; cdr3_aa: CASSRDLGTEAFF; cdr3_nt: TGCGCCAGCAGCCGGGACTTGGGGACTGAAGCTTTCTTT
v_call: TRBV27; d_call: -; clone_size: -; j_call: TRBJ2-7; cdr3_aa: CASTLDCGISYEQYF; cdr3_nt: TGTGCCAGCACCCTAGATTGTGGGATTTCCTACGAGCAGTACTTC
v_call: TRBV4-1; d_call: TRBD1; clone_size: -; j_call: TRBJ2-7; cdr3_aa: CASSPGTERREQYF; cdr3_nt: TGCGCCAGCAGCCCCGGGACAGAAAGGCGCGAGCAGTACTTC
v_call: TRBV7-2; d_call: -; clone_size: many; j_call: TRBJ2-7; cdr3_aa: CASSSTIGRAHEQYF; cdr3_nt: TGTGCCAGCAGCTCCACCATTGGCAGGGCCCACGAGCAGTACTTC
v_call: TRBV29-1; d_call: -; clone_size: few; j_call: TRBJ1-1; cdr3_aa: CSGARGANEAFF; cdr3_nt: TGCAGCGGGGCGAGAGGGGCCAATGAAGCTTTCTTT
v_call: TRBV4-3; d_call: TRBD2; clone_size: -; j_call: TRBJ2-3; cdr3_aa: CASSQRRTSGSGDTQYF; cdr3_nt: TGCGCCAGCAGCCAGAGGAGGACTAGCGGGAGTGGAGATACGCAGTATTTT
v_call: TRBV28; d_call: TRBD1; clone_size: -; j_call: TRBJ1-2; cdr3_aa: CASNVLTGGYGYTF; cdr3_nt: TGTGCCAGCAACGTCCTGACAGGGGGATATGGCTACACCTTC
v_call: TRBV28; d_call: -; clone_size: -; j_call: TRBJ2-7; cdr3_aa: CASTLPGGAQNEQYF; cdr3_nt: TGTGCCAGCACCCTGCCGGGGGGCGCTCAGAACGAGCAGTACTTC